A single TCR beta chain is shown here with its context. Its antigen is still unknown. Sequencing was performed with immunoSEQ multiplex PCR; in TCRdb, only in-frame clones are kept and a portion is missing. The table lists approximately 34,000 clones, roughly 87% of them singletons, with under 8.5% in the top ten. The data are from a study of T cells in localized non-small cell lung cancer. Points from the study as a whole: Of the top 100 tumor clones, median roughly 53 were in adjacent lung, approximately 29 among its top 100.

The starting material was peripheral blood, obtained before any cancer treatment. This clonotype originated in a woman aged 35-75 years with stage I lung adenocarcinoma.

For the CDR3, the DNA is TGTGCCAGCAGCCAGCGGGATTACGAGCAGTACTTC. It codes for CASSQRDYEQYF. J is TRBJ2-7 and V is TRBV5-5, with 7 bases that match TRBD2. Trimming took 4 bases from V and 4 from J; bases not matched to a gene: 2. The CDR3 loop spans 12 amino acids. CDR1 and CDR2 from the germline V gene are SGHKS and YYEKEE (reference sequence).